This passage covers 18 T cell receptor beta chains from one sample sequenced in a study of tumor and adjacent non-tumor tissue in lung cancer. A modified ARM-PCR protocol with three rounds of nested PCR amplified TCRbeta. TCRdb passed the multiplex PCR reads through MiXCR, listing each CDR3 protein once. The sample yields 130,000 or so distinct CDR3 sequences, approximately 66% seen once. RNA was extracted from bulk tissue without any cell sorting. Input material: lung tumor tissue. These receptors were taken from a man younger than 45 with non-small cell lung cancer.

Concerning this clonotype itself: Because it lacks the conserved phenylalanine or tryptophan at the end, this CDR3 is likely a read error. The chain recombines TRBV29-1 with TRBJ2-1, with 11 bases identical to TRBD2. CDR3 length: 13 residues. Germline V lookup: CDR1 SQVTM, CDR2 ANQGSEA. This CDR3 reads CSVGLAVYNEQFI. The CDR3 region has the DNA TGTAGCGTGGGACTAGCGGTCTACAATGAGCAGTTCATC.

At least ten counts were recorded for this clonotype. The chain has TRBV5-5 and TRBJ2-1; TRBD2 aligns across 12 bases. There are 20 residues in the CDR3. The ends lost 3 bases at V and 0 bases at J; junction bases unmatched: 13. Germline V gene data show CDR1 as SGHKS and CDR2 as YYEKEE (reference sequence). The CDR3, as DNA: TGTGCCAGCAGCTCCTTAACCGGGACTAGCGGGTTCAGCTCCTACAATGAGCAGTTCTTC. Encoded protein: CASSSLTGTSGFSSYNEQFF.

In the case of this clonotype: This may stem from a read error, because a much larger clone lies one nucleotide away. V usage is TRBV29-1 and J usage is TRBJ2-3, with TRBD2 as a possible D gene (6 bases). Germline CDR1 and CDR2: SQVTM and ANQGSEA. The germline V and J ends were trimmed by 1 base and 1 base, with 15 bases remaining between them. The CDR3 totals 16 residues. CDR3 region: CSVEGLDGGGTDTQYF. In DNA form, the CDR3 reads TGCAGCGTTGAAGGCCTCGATGGAGGGGGCACAGATACGCAGTATTTT.

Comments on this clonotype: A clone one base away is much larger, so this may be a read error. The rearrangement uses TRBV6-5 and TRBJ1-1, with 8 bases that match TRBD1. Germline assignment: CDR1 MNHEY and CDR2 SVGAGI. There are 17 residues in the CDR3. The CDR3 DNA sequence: TGTGCCAGCAGTTACCGAATCCCGGGACAGGCGAACACTGAAGCTATCTTT. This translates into CASSYRIPGQANTEAIF.

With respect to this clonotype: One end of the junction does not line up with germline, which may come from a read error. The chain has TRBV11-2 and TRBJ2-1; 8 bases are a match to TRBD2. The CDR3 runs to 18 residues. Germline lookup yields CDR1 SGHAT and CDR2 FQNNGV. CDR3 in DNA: TGTGTCAGCAGCTTAGGTGCTAGCGGGTTTAGCTCCTACAATGAACAGTTCTTC. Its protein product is CVSSLGASGFSSYNEQFF.

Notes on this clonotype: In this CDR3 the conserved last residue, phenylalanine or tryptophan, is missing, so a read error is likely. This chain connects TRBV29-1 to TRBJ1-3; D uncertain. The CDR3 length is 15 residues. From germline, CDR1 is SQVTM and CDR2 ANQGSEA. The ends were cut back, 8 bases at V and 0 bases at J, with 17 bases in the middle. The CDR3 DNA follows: TGCAGCTTCTCGGACGGGGATCTCTCTGGAAACACCATATATTTA. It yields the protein CSFSDGDLSGNTIYL.

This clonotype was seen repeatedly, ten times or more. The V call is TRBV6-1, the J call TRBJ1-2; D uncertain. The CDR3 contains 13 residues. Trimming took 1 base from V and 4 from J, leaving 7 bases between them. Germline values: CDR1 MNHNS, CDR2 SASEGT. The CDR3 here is CASSEESGYGYTF. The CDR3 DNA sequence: TGTGCCAGCAGTGAAGAATCTGGCTATGGCTACACCTTC.

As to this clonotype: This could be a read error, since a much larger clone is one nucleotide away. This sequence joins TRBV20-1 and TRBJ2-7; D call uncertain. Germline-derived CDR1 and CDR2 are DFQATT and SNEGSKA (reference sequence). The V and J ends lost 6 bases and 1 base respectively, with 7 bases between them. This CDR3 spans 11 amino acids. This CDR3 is CSAIQSYEQYF. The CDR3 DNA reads TGCAGTGCGATACAATCCTACGAGCAGTACTTC.

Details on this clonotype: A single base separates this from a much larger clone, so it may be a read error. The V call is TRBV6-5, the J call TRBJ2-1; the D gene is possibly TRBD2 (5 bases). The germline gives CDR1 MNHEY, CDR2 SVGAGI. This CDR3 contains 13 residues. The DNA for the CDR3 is TGTGCCAACAGTCCAACTAGGGACAATGAGCAGTTCTTC. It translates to CANSPTRDNEQFF.

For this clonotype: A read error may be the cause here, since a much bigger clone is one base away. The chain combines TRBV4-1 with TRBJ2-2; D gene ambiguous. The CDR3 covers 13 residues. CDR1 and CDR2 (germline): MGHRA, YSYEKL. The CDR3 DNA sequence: TGCGCCAGCAGCCAACTAAACATCGGGGAGCTGTTTTTT. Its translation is CASSQLNIGELFF.

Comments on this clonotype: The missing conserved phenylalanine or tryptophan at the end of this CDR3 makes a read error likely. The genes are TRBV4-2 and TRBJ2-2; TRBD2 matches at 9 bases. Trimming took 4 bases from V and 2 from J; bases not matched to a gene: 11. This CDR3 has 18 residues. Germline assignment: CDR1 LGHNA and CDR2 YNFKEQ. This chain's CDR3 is CASSPGELAGSNTGELFI. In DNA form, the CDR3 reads TGTGCCAGCAGCCCTGGGGAGCTAGCGGGGTCAAACACCGGGGAGCTGTTTATT.

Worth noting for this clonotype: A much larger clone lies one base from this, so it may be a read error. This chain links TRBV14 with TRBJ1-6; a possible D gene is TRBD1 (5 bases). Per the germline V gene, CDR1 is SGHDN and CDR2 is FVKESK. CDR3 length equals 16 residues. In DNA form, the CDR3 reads TGTGCCAGCAGCCCGTTGGGGCAGGGACCGGATTCACACCTCCACTTT. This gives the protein CASSPLGQGPDSHLHF.

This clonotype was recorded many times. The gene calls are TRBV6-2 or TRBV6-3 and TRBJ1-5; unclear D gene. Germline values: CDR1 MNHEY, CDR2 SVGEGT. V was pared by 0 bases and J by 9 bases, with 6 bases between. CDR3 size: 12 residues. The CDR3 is CASSYSTRPQHF. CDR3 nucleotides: TGTGCCAGCAGTTACTCGACGCGGCCCCAGCATTTT.

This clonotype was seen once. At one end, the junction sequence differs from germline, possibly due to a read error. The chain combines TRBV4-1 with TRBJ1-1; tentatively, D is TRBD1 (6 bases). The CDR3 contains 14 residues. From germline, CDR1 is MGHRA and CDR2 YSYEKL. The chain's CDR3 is CAGSHAWGASEAFF. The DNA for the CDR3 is TGCGCCGGCAGCCACGCATGGGGGGCATCTGAAGCTTTCTTT.

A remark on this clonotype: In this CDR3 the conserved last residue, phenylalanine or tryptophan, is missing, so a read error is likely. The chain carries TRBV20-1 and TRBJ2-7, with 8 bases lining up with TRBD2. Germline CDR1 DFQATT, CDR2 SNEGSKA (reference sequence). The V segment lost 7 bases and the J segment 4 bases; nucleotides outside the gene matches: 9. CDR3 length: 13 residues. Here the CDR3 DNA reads TGCAGTGTGGGCGGGAGGACCATGTACGAGCAGTACTAC. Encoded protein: CSVGGRTMYEQYY.

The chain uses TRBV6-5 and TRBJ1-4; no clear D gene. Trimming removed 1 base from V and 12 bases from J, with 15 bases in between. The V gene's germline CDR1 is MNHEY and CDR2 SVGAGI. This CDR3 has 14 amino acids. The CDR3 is CASSYCDLREELFF. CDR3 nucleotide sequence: TGTGCCAGCAGTTACTGCGACCTGCGGGAAGAACTGTTTTTT.

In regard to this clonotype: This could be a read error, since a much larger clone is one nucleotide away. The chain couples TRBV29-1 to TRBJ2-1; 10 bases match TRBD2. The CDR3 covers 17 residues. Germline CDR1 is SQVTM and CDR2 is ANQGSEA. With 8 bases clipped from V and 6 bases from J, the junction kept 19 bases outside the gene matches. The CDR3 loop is CSIPPRGEAGGPNEQFF. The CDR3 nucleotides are TGCAGCATTCCCCCGAGAGGGGAAGCGGGAGGGCCCAATGAGCAGTTCTTC.

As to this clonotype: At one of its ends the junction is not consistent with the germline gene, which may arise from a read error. CDR3 residues: CSVKGSSYNEQFF. CDR3 sequence (DNA): TGCAGCGTTAAGGGGTCTTCCTATAATGAGCAGTTCTTC. J is TRBJ2-1 and V is TRBV29-1, with D possibly matching TRBD1 (5 bases). The V gene's germline CDR1 is SQVTM and CDR2 ANQGSEA. The length of the CDR3 is 13 residues.